The clone carrying this T cell receptor beta chain was counted only a few times. Its antigen is still unknown. J lost 8 bases, V lost 4 bases, and 7 bases had no gene match. Looked up from germline, CDR1 is SGHTA and CDR2 is FQGNSA. The CDR3 runs 13 residues. Treatment meaning: approximately nine-day PBMC culture with coronavirus spike peptide pools or control peptides (ViraFEST assay). These CD4+ T cells came from an unexposed donor, sampled before the COVID-19 pandemic (2011-2018). ViraFEST used peptide pools to expand antigen-specific T cells before TCR sequencing. Culture conditions combined some 1.9 million PBMCs per well with 10 IU/ml IL-2 and about 10 ug/ml peptide pools. Researchers used the Oncomine TCR Beta short-read assay to sequence DNA from cultured CD4+ T cells. DNA came from CD4+ T cells after culture. TCRdb analysed the PCR reads with MiXCR anew, one entry per CDR3 protein. Of around 6,400 distinct CDR3 sequences listed, 30% to 35% were seen once; the top ten hold around 36%.

The data originate from a study of vaccination and CD4 T cells after COVID-19. The sample taken for sequencing was CD4+ T cells from blood, cultured in vitro. This receptor was identified in a human donor in good health. This chain joins TRBV7-2 and TRBJ1-2; 7 bases line up with TRBD1. The CDR3 is CASSYRDSIGYTF. In DNA, the CDR3 is TGTGCCAGCAGCTACCGGGACAGTATCGGCTACACCTTC.